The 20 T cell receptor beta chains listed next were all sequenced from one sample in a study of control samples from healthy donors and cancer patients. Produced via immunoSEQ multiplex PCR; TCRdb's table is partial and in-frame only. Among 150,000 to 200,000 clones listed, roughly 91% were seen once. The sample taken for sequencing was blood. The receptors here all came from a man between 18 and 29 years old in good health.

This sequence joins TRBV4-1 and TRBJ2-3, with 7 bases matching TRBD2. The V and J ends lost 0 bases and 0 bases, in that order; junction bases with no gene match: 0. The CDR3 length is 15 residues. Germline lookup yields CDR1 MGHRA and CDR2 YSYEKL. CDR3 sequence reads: CASSQDGGSTDTQYF. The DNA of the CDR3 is TGCGCCAGCAGCCAAGACGGGGGGAGCACAGATACGCAGTATTTT.

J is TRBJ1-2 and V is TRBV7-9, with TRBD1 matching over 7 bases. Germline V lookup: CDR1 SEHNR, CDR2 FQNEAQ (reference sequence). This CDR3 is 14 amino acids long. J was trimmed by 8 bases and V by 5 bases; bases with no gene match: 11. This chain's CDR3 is CASSNDRASGGYTF. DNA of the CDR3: TGTGCCAGCAGCAATGACAGGGCCTCGGGCGGCTACACCTTC.

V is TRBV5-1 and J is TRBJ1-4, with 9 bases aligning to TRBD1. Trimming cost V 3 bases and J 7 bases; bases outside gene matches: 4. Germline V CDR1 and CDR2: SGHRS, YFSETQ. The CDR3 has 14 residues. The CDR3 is CASSSGQGGEKLFF. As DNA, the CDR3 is TGCGCCAGCAGCTCGGGACAGGGAGGTGAAAAACTGTTTTTT. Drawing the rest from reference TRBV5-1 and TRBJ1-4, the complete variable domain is KAGVTQTPRYLIKTRGQQVTLSCSPISGHRSVSWYQQTPGQGLQFLFEYFSETQRNKGNFPGRFSGRQFSNSRSEMNVSTLELGDSALYLCASSSGQGGEKLFFGSGTQLSVL.

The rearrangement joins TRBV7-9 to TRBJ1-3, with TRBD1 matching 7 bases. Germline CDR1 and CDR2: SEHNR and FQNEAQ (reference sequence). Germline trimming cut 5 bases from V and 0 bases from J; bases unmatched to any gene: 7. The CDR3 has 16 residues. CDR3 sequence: CASSGTDHSSGNTIYF. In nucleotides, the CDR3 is TGTGCCAGCAGCGGGACAGATCATAGCTCTGGAAACACCATATATTTT.

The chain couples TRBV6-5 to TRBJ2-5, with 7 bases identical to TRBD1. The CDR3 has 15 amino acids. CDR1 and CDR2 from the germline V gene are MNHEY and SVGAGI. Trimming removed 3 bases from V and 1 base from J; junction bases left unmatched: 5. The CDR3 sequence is CASSYFRDSQETQYF. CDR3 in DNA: TGTGCCAGCAGTTATTTCCGGGACAGCCAAGAGACCCAGTACTTC.

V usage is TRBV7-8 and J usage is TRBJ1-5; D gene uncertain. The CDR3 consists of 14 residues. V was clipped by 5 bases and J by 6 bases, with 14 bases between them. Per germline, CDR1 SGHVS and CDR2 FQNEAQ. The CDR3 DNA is TGTGCCAGCAGCCCCCGACCGTCGGGTCAGCCCCAGCATTTT. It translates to CASSPRPSGQPQHF.

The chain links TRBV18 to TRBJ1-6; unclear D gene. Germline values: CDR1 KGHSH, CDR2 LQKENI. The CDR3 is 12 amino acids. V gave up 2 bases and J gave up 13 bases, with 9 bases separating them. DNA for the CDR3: TGTGCCAGCTCACCAACCTCCTACCCCCTCCACTTT. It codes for CASSPTSYPLHF.

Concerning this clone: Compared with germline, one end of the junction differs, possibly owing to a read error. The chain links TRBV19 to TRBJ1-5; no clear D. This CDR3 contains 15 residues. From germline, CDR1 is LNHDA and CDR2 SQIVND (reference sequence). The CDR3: CASCIGDTSNQPQHF. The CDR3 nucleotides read TGTGCCAGTTGTATAGGCGATACTAGCAATCAGCCCCAGCATTTT.

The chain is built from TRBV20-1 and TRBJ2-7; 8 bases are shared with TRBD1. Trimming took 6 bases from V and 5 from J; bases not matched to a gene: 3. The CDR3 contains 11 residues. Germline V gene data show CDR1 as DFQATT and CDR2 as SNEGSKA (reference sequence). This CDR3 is CSALDRDEQYF. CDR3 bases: TGCAGTGCCTTGGACAGGGACGAGCAGTACTTC.

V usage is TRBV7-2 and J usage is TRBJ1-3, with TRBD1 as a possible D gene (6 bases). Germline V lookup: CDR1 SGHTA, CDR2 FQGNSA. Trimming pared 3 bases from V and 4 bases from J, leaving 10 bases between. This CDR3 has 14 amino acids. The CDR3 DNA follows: TGTGCCAGCAGCTTGCCAGGGGCCGGAAACACCATATATTTT. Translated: CASSLPGAGNTIYF.

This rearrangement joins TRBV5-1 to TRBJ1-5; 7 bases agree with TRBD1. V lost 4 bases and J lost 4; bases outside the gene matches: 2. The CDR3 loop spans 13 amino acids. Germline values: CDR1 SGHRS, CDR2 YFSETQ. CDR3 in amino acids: CASSPGQNQPQHF. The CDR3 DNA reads TGCGCCAGCAGCCCGGGACAGAATCAGCCCCAGCATTTT. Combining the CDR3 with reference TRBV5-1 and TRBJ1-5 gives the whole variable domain KAGVTQTPRYLIKTRGQQVTLSCSPISGHRSVSWYQQTPGQGLQFLFEYFSETQRNKGNFPGRFSGRQFSNSRSEMNVSTLELGDSALYLCASSPGQNQPQHFGDGTRLSIL.

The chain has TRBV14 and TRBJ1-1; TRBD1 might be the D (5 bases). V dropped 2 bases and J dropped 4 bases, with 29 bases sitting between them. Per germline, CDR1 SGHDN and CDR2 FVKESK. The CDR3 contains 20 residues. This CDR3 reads CASSQIYPPAGKIISTEAFF. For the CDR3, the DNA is TGTGCCAGCAGCCAAATCTATCCCCCGGCAGGGAAAATAATAAGCACTGAAGCTTTCTTT.

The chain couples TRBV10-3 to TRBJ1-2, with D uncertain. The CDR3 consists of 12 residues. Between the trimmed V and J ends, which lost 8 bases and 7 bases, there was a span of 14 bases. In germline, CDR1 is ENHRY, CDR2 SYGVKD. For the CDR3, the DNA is TGTGCCATCTCGCCCAGAGCAATTGGCTACACCTTC. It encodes CAISPRAIGYTF.

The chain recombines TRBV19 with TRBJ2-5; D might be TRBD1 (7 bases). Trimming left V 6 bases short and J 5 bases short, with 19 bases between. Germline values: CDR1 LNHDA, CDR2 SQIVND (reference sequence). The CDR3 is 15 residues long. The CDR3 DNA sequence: TGTGCCAGTAGCCGACAGGGAGGAGGGCCCGAGACCCAGTACTTC. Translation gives CASSRQGGGPETQYF.

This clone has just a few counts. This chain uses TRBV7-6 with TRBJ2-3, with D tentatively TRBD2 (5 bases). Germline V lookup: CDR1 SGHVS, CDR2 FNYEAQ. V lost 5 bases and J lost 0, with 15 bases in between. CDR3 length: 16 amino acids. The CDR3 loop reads CASSPGPAASTDTQYF. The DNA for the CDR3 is TGTGCCAGCAGCCCTGGTCCAGCGGCTAGCACAGATACGCAGTATTTT.

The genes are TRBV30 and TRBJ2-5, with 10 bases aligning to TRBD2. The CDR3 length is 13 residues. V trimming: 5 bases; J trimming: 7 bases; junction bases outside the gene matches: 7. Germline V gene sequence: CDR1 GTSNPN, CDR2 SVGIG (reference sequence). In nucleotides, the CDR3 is TGTGCCTGGGCCACTAGCGGGGTCGGGACCCAGTACTTC. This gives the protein CAWATSGVGTQYF.

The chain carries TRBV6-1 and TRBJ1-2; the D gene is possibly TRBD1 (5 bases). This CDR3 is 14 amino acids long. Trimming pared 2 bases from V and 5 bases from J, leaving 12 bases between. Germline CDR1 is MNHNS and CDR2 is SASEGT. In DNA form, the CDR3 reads TGTGCCAGCAGTGAACAGGGATCCCTTTATGGCTACACCTTC. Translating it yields CASSEQGSLYGYTF.

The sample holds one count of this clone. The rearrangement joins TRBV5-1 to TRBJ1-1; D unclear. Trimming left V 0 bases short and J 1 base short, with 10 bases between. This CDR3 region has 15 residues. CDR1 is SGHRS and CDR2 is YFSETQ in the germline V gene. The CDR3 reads CASSLEGIRNTEAFF. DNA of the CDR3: TGCGCCAGCAGCTTGGAGGGAATAAGGAACACTGAAGCTTTCTTT.

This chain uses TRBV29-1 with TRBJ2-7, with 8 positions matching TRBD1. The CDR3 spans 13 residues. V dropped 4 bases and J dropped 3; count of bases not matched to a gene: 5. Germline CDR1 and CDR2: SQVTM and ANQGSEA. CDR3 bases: TGCAGCGTTGGGGACAGGACATACTACGAGCAGTACTTC. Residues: CSVGDRTYYEQYF.

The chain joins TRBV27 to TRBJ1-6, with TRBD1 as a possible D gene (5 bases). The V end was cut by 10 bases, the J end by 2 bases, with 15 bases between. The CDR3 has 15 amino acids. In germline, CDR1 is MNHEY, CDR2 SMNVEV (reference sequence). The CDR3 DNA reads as TGTGCCACCGCGGAGGGGAGCGCCTATAATTCACCCCTCCACTTT. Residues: CATAEGSAYNSPLHF.